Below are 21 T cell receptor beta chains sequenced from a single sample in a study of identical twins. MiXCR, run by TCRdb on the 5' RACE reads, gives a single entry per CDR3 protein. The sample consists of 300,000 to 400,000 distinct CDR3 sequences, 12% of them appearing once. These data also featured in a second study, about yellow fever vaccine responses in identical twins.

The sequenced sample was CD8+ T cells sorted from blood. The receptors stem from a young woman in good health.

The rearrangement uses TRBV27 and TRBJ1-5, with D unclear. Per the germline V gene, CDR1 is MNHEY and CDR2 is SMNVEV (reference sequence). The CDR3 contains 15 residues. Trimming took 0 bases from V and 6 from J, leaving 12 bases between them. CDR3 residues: CASSLSVAGGQPQHF. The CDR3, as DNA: TGTGCCAGCAGTTTATCGGTTGCAGGAGGTCAGCCCCAGCATTTT.

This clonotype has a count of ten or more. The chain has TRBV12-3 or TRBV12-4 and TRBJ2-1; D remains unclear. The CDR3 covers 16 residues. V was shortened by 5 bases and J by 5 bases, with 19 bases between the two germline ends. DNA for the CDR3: TGTGCCAGCAGTCCCTTGTCCCCATTGGTACACAATGAGCAGTTCTTC. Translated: CASSPLSPLVHNEQFF.

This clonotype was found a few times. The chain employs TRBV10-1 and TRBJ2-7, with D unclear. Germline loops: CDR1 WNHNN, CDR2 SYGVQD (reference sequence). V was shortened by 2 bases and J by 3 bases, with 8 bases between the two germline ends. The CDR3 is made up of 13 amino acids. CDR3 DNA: TGCGCCAGCAGTGAGCTCCCCGGCTACGAGCAGTACTTC. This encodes CASSELPGYEQYF.

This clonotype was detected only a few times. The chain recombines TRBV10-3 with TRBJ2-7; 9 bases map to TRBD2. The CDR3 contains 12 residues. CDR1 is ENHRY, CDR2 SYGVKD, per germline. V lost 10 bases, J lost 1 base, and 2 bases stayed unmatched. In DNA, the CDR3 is TGTGCCACCCTAGCGGGGTCCTACGAGCAGTACTTC. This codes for CATLAGSYEQYF.

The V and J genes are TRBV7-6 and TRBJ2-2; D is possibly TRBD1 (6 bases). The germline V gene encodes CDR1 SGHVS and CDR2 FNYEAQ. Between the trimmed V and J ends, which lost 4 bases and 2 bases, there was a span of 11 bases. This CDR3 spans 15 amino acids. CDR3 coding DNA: TGTGCCAGCAGCTCCGGGACATATAACACCGGGGAGCTGTTTTTT. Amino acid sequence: CASSSGTYNTGELFF.

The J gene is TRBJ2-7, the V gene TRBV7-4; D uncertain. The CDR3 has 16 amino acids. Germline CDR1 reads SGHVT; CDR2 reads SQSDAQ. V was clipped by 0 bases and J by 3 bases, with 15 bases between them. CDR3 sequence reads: CASSLATQEKYYEQYV. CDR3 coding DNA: TGTGCCAGCAGCTTAGCGACGCAGGAGAAATACTACGAGCAGTACGTC.

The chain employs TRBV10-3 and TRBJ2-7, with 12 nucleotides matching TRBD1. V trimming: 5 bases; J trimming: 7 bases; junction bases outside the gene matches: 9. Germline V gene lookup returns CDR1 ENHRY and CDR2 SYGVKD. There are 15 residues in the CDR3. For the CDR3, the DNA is TGTGCCATCAGTAAGGGGGACAGGGGGCCTGAGGAGCAGTACGTC. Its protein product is CAISKGDRGPEEQYV.

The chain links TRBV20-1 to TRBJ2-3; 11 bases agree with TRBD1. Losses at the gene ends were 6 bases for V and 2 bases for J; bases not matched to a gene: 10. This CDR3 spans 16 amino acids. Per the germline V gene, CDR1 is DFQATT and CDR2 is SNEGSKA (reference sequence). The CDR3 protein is CSADPGTGGPTDTQYF. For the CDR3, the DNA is TGCAGTGCGGACCCAGGGACAGGGGGACCCACAGATACGCAGTATTTT.

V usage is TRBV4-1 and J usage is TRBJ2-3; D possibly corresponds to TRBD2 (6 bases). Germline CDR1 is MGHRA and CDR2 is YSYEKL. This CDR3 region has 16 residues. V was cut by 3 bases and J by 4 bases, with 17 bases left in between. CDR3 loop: CASSQELEGVADTQYF. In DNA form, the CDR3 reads TGCGCCAGCAGCCAGGAATTGGAGGGAGTGGCAGATACGCAGTATTTT.

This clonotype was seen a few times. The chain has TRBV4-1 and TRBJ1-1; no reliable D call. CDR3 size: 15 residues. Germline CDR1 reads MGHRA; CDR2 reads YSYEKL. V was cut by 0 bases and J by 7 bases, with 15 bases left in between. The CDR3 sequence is CASSQDPARIGEAFF. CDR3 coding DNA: TGCGCCAGCAGCCAAGATCCCGCCAGGATCGGTGAAGCTTTCTTT.

The CDR3 loop is CASSPTRSGPGIQYF. For the CDR3, the DNA is TGTGCCAGCAGCCCAACCAGGTCGGGGCCGGGCATTCAGTACTTC. The V and J genes are TRBV7-2 and TRBJ2-4, with D tentatively TRBD1 or TRBD2 (5 bases each). Germline loops: CDR1 SGHTA, CDR2 FQGNSA. Trimming removed 5 bases from V and 9 bases from J, with 20 bases in between. The CDR3 contains 15 residues.

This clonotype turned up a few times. This CDR3 is CASSSPGLLSSYNEQFF. For the CDR3, the DNA is TGTGCCAGCAGCTCACCGGGACTGTTGAGCTCCTACAATGAGCAGTTCTTC. This chain uses TRBV7-9 with TRBJ2-1; D perhaps matches TRBD2 (6 bases). V was pared by 4 bases and J by 0 bases, with 16 bases between. This CDR3 spans 17 amino acids. The germline CDR1 and CDR2 sequences are SEHNR and FQNEAQ (reference sequence).

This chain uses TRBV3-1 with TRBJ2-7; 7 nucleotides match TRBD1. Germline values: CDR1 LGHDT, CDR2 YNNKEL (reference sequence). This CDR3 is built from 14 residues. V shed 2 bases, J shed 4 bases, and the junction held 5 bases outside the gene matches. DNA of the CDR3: TGTGCCAGCAGCCAACGGGACAGCCCTTACGAGCAGTACTTC. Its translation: CASSQRDSPYEQYF.

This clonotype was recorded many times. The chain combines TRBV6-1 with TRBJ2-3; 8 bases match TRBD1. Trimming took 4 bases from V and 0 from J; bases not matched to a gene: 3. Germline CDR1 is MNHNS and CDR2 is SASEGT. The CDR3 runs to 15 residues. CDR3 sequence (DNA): TGTGCCAGCAGTGCGGGACAGGAAAGCACAGATACGCAGTATTTT. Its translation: CASSAGQESTDTQYF.

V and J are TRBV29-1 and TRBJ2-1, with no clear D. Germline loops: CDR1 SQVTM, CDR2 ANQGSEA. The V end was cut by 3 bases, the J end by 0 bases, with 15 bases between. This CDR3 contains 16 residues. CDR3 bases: TGCAGCGTTGATTGGTCGGCTAGGGCCTCCTACAATGAGCAGTTCTTC. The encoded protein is CSVDWSARASYNEQFF.

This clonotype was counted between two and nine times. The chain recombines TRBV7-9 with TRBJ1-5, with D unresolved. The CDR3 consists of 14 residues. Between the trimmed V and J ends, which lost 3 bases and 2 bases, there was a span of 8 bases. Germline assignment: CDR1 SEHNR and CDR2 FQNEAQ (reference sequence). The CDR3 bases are TGTGCCAGCAGCTTCGCGACGGGCAATCAGCCCCAGCATTTT. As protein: CASSFATGNQPQHF.

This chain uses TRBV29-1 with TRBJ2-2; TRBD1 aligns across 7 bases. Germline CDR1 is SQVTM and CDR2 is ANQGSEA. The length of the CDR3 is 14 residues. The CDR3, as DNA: TGCAGTACTCAGGGGGTAGGGAACACCGGGGAGCTGTTTTTT. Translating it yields CSTQGVGNTGELFF.

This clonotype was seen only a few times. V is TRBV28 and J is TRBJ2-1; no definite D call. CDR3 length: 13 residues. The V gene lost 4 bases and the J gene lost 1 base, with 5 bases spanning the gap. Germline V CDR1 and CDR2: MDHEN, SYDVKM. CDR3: CASSYASYNEQFF. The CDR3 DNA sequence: TGTGCCAGCAGTTATGCTTCCTACAATGAGCAGTTCTTC.

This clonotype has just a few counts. Here the CDR3 reads CASSEEFRLNTEAFF. In nucleotides, the CDR3 is TGTGCCAGCAGTGAAGAGTTTCGCCTGAACACTGAAGCTTTCTTT. The V gene is TRBV6-1, the J gene TRBJ1-1, with no clear D. This CDR3 region has 15 residues. Trimming removed 1 base at V and 0 bases at J, with 9 bases between. CDR1 and CDR2 (germline): MNHNS, SASEGT.

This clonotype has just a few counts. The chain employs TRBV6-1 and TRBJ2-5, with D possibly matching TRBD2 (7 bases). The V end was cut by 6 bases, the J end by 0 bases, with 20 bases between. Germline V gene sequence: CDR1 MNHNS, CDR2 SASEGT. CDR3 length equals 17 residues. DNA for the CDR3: TGTGCCAGCAGCCCTTACGGGGGGCGGGAAAACCAAGAGACCCAGTACTTC. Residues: CASSPYGGRENQETQYF.

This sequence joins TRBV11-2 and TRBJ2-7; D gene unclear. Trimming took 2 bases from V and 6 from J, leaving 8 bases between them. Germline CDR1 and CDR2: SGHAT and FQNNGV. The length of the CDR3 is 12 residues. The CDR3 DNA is TGTGCCAGCAGCTTAATGGGTGCCGAGCAGTACTTC. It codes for CASSLMGAEQYF.